Following are 17 T cell receptor beta chains from one sample sequenced in a study of T cell changes during pregnancy in multiple sclerosis. Clones were read by immunoSEQ multiplex PCR, and TCRdb kept only the in-frame ones, dropping some. The data contain about 83,000 clones, about 91% of them singletons. Here the sequenced sample was PBMCs, taken in the first trimester of pregnancy. These receptors came from a female donor in good health, serving as a control in a pregnancy study. Some clones in this sample may be carry-over from other donors' samples.

The chain employs TRBV6-5 and TRBJ1-1, with 8 bases fitting TRBD1. This CDR3 spans 14 amino acids. The germline V gene encodes CDR1 MNHEY and CDR2 SVGAGI. V gave up 5 bases and J gave up 3 bases; unmatched junction bases: 5. The CDR3 nucleotides read TGTGCCAGCAGTCCCCCGGACAGGGACACTGAAGCTTTCTTT. Protein: CASSPPDRDTEAFF.

This clone has just one count. This chain uses TRBV2 with TRBJ2-7, with TRBD2 matching over 11 bases. CDR1 is SNHLY and CDR2 is FYNNEI in the germline V gene. The CDR3 runs 15 residues. J lost 3 bases, V lost 6 bases, and 7 bases had no gene match. The CDR3 DNA reads TGTGCCAGCAGCGAGGGACTAGCGGCCTTCTACGAGCAGTACTTC. This gives the protein CASSEGLAAFYEQYF.

The chain combines TRBV7-2 with TRBJ2-7, with 8 bases matching TRBD2. From germline, CDR1 is SGHTA and CDR2 FQGNSA. This CDR3 is built from 16 residues. The V and J ends lost 5 bases and 0 bases, in that order; junction bases with no gene match: 9. CDR3 DNA: TGTGCCAGCAGCCCCCAGACGGGGGGGAGCTCCTACGAGCAGTACTTC. It codes for CASSPQTGGSSYEQYF.

The chain carries TRBV11-2 and TRBJ2-1, with a tentative D call TRBD1 (5 bases). V lost 1 base to trimming and J lost 8 bases, with 15 bases between them. Germline loops: CDR1 SGHAT, CDR2 FQNNGV. This CDR3 has 15 amino acids. As DNA, the CDR3 is TGTGCCAGCAGCTTAGTGGGGCTGGGTATCGATGAGCAGTTCTTC. It yields the protein CASSLVGLGIDEQFF.

This chain links TRBV25-1 with TRBJ2-1, with 10 positions matching TRBD1. Germline CDR1 and CDR2: MGHDK and SYGVNS. The CDR3 covers 15 residues. V shed 4 bases and J 8 bases; nucleotides not matched to a gene: 8. The CDR3 sequence: CASSGTDRGSYEQFF. In DNA form, the CDR3 reads TGTGCCAGCAGTGGGACGGACAGGGGGAGCTATGAGCAGTTCTTC. The variable domain in full, completed from reference TRBV25-1 and TRBJ2-1, reads EADIYQTPRYLVIGTGKKITLECSQTMGHDKMYWYQQDPGMELHLIHYSYGVNSTEKGDLSSESTVSRIRTEHFPLTLESARPSHTSQYLCASSGTDRGSYEQFFGPGTRLTVL.

This sequence joins TRBV29-1 and TRBJ2-7; no reliable D call. CDR3 length: 10 amino acids. Trimming removed 5 bases at V and 4 bases at J, with 6 bases between. The germline gives CDR1 SQVTM, CDR2 ANQGSEA. This CDR3 is CSVHGYEQYF. In nucleotides, the CDR3 is TGCAGCGTTCACGGTTACGAGCAGTACTTC.

The chain has TRBV28 and TRBJ1-1; maybe TRBD1 (6 bases). The CDR3 consists of 16 residues. Looked up from germline, CDR1 is MDHEN and CDR2 is SYDVKM. Trimming shortened V by 1 base and J by 9 bases, and 21 bases separated the two germline ends. CDR3 protein: CASSLLLDSLKVQAFF. Here the CDR3 DNA reads TGTGCCAGCAGTTTATTACTGGACAGCCTAAAGGTCCAAGCTTTCTTT.

The chain recombines TRBV30 with TRBJ2-7; a weak D match, TRBD2 (6 bases). V lost 3 bases and J lost 7, with 10 bases in between. The CDR3 totals 11 residues. Per the germline V gene, CDR1 is GTSNPN and CDR2 is SVGIG (reference sequence). The CDR3 reads CAWSWGEEQYF. The CDR3 DNA reads TGTGCCTGGAGCTGGGGGGAGGAGCAGTACTTC.

The V and J genes are TRBV27 and TRBJ1-5, with D hard to call. The CDR3 extends over 13 amino acids. Looked up from germline, CDR1 is MNHEY and CDR2 is SMNVEV (reference sequence). Trimming removed 0 bases from V and 5 bases from J, with 5 bases in between. The CDR3 here is CASSLSAYQPQHF. CDR3 coding DNA: TGTGCCAGCAGTTTATCAGCTTATCAGCCCCAGCATTTT.

The chain joins TRBV18 to TRBJ1-2, with 11 bases aligning to TRBD1. V was pared by 4 bases and J by 3 bases, with 4 bases of the junction left unmatched. The germline gives CDR1 KGHSH, CDR2 LQKENI. The CDR3 extends over 15 amino acids. CDR3 amino acids: CASSLRTGGHYGYTF. The DNA of the CDR3 is TGTGCCAGCTCACTTAGGACAGGGGGCCACTATGGCTACACCTTC.

The CDR3 DNA follows: TGTGCCAGTAGTATTTTCCGGGACAGGGGGCGATCCAACTATGGCTACACCTTC. Protein: CASSIFRDRGRSNYGYTF. This chain uses TRBV19 with TRBJ1-2; the match to TRBD1 covers 12 bases. Germline V gene data show CDR1 as LNHDA and CDR2 as SQIVND (reference sequence). After removal of 3 bases from V and 2 bases from J, the junction contained 10 bases not matched to a gene. This CDR3 is 18 amino acids long. Full variable domain (outside the CDR3, taken from reference TRBV19 and TRBJ1-2): DGGITQSPKYLFRKEGQNVTLSCEQNLNHDAMYWYRQDPGQGLRLIYYSQIVNDFQKGDIAEGYSVSREKKESFPLTVTSAQKNPTAFYLCASSIFRDRGRSNYGYTFGSGTRLTVV.

This chain joins TRBV7-9 and TRBJ2-1; 10 bases map to TRBD2. The CDR3 has 16 amino acids. CDR1 SEHNR and CDR2 FQNEAQ come from the germline V gene (reference sequence). Germline trimming cut 5 bases from V and 2 bases from J; bases unmatched to any gene: 6. CDR3 protein: CASSVLAGVTYNEQFF. In nucleotides, the CDR3 is TGTGCCAGCAGCGTCCTAGCGGGAGTAACCTACAATGAGCAGTTCTTC.

The chain links TRBV7-9 to TRBJ2-2; D may be TRBD2 (5 bases). Deletions cut 5 bases from V and 5 bases from J, with 12 bases between. CDR3 length: 14 amino acids. Germline V CDR1 and CDR2: SEHNR, FQNEAQ (reference sequence). The CDR3 loop is CASSPDSWTGELFF. The CDR3 region has the DNA TGTGCCAGCAGCCCGGACTCATGGACCGGGGAGCTGTTTTTT. Based on the CDR3 plus reference TRBV7-9 and TRBJ2-2, the full variable domain is DTGVSQNPRHKITKRGQNVTFRCDPISEHNRLYWYRQTLGQGPEFLTYFQNEAQLEKSRLLSDRFSAERPKGSFSTLEIQRTEQGDSAMYLCASSPDSWTGELFFGEGSRLTVL.

The V gene is TRBV7-9, the J gene TRBJ2-2; 8 nucleotides align to TRBD1. The germline V gene has CDR1 SEHNR and CDR2 FQNEAQ (reference sequence). Germline trimming cut 3 bases from V and 1 base from J; bases unmatched to any gene: 4. This CDR3 has 16 amino acids. The CDR3 region is CASSFGQGQNTGELFF. The DNA of the CDR3 is TGTGCCAGCAGCTTCGGACAGGGCCAGAACACCGGGGAGCTGTTTTTT.

The chain is built from TRBV27 and TRBJ1-2; D uncertain. Per germline, CDR1 MNHEY and CDR2 SMNVEV (reference sequence). The V gene lost 6 bases and the J gene lost 7 bases, with 24 bases spanning the gap. This CDR3 spans 16 amino acids. The CDR3 reads CASSPSSGGSLGGYTF. Here the CDR3 DNA reads TGTGCCAGCAGCCCCTCCTCGGGAGGGTCATTAGGTGGCTACACCTTC.

V gene TRBV6-1 combines with J gene TRBJ2-7, with D possibly TRBD1 on 6 matching bases. V dropped 0 bases and J dropped 3 bases, with 9 bases sitting between them. CDR1 MNHNS and CDR2 SASEGT come from the germline V gene. The CDR3 is 14 residues long. Written as DNA, the CDR3 is TGTGCCAGCAGTGAAGCCCCAGGGGTCTACGAGCAGTACTTC. Protein product: CASSEAPGVYEQYF.

The chain carries TRBV27 and TRBJ1-1; D gene unclear. V was cut by 2 bases and J by 4 bases, with 8 bases left in between. This CDR3 is built from 13 residues. Germline V CDR1 and CDR2: MNHEY, SMNVEV (reference sequence). CDR3 DNA sequence: TGTGCCAGCAGTTTAAGAGAGGGCACTGAAGCTTTCTTT. Translating it yields CASSLREGTEAFF.